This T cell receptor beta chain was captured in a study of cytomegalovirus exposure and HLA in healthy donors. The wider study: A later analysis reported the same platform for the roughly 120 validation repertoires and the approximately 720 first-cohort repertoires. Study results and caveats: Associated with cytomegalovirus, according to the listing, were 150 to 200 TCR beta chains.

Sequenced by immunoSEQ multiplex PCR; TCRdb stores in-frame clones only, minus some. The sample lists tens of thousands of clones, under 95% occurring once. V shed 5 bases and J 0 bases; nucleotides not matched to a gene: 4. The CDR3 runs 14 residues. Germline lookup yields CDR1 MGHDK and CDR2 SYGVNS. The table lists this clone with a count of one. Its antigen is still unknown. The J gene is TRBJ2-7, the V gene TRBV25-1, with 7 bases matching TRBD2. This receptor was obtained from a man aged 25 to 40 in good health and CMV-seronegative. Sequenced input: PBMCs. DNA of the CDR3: TGTGCCAGCAGTCCGCTAGCGGCCTCCTACGAGCAGTACTTC. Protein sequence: CASSPLAASYEQYF.